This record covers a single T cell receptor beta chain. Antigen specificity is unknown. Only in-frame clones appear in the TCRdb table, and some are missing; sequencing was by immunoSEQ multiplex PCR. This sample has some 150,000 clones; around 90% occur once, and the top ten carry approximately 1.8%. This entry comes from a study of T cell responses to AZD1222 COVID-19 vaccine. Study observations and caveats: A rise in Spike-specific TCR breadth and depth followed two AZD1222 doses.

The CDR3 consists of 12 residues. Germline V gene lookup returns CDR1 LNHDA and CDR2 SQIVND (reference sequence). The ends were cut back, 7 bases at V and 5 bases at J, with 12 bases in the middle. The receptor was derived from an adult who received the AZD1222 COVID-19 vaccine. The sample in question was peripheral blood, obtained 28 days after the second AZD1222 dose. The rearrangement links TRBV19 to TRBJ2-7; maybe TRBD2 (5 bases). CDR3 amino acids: CASKDLGNEQYF. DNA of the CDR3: TGTGCCAGTAAGGACTTAGGCAACGAGCAGTACTTC.